This T cell receptor beta chain was sequenced for a study of somatic mutations in cytotoxic T cells in rheumatoid arthritis. In regard to this clone: Its antigen remains unknown.

Study-wide results and limits: There were about an eighth of the roughly 65 patients in whom the largest CD8+ clone exceeded 20% of CD8+ cells.

Assay: immunoSEQ multiplex PCR; the TCRdb copy retains only in-frame clones and omits some. In the table there are fewer than 30,000 clones, roughly 70% of which are singletons. Sequenced sample: CD8+ T cells sorted from blood. This receptor was taken from a woman aged 18-29 years in good health.

Written as DNA, the CDR3 is TGCGCCAGCAACTTTCCGGGACAGGGGGGCACTGAAGCTTTCTTT. Its translation is CASNFPGQGGTEAFF. V is TRBV4-1 and J is TRBJ1-1; TRBD1 matches at 11 bases. Trimming cost V 7 bases and J 4 bases; bases outside gene matches: 8. The germline V gene encodes CDR1 MGHRA and CDR2 YSYEKL. The CDR3 consists of 15 residues.